The TCR beta chain under discussion was sequenced for a study of blood T cell repertoires in COVID-19. Overall study: From the United States, Italy and Spain came samples of acute and convalescent COVID-19. PBMCs, B-cell-depleted T cells, or T cells were the source of the cDNA or gDNA that made up the material.

Under the authors' procedure: Reference gene primer amplification gave estimated nucleated cell counts. Profiled with immunoSEQ multiplex PCR; TCRdb holds only in-frame clones, not every one. V and J calls and clone size come straight from that table; D and trimming were deduced from the DNA. The sample contains some 200,000 clones, about 86% of which appear only once. This TCR was recovered from a woman between 50 and 59 years old with acute or convalescent COVID-19. The sample taken for sequencing was peripheral blood.

In nucleotides, the CDR3 is TGTGCCAGCAGACCCGGGACAGGGGGCATCGGGGAGCTGTTTTTT. Protein: CASRPGTGGIGELFF. The chain carries TRBV6-5 and TRBJ2-2, with 12 positions matching TRBD1. CDR3 length: 15 amino acids. CDR1 MNHEY and CDR2 SVGAGI come from the germline V gene. With V trimmed by 6 bases and J by 7 bases, 6 bases remained unmatched.